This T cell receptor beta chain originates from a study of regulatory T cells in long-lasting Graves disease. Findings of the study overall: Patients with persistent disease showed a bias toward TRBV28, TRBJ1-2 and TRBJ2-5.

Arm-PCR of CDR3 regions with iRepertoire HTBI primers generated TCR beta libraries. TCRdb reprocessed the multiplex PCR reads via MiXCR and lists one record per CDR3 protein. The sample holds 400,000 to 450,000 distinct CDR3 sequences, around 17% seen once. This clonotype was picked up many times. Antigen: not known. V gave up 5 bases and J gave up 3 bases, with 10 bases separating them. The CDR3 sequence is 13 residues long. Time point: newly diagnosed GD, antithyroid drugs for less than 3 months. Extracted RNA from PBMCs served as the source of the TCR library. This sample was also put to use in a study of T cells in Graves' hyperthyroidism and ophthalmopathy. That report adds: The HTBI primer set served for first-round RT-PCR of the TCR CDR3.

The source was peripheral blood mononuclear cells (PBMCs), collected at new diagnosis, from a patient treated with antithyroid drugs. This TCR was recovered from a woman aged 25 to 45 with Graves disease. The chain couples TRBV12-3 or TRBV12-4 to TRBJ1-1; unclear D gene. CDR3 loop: CASSIKRDTEAFF. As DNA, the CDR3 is TGTGCCAGCAGTATTAAGAGGGACACTGAAGCTTTCTTT.